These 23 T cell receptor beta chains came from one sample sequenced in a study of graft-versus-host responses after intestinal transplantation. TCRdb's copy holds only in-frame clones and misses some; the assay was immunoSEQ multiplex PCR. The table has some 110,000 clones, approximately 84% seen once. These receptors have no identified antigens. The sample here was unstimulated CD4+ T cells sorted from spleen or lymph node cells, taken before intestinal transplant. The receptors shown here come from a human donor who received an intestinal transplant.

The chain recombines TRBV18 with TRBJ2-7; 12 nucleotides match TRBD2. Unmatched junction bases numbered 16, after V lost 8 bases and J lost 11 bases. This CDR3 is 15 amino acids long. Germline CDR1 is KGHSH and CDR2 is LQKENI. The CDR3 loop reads CASTPQAGLAGLEYF. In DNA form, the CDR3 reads TGTGCCAGCACGCCCCAAGCTGGACTAGCGGGGTTGGAGTACTTC.

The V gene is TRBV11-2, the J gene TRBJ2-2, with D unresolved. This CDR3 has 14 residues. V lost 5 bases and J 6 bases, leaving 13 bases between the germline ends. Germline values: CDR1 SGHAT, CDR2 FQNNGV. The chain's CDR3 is CASSPSPSPGELFF. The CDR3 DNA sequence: TGTGCCAGCAGCCCCTCCCCGAGTCCCGGGGAGCTGTTTTTT.

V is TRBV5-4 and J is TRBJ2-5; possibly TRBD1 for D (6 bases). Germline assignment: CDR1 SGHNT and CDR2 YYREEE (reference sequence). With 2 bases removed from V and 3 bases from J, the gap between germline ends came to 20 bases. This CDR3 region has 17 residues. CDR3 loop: CASSFLSGARGKETQYF. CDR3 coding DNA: TGTGCCAGCAGCTTTCTATCAGGGGCGAGGGGAAAAGAGACCCAGTACTTC.

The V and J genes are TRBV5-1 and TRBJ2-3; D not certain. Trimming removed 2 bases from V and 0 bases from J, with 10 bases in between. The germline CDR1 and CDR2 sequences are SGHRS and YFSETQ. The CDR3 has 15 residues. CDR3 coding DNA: TGCGCCAGCAGCTTTGCCGGGCCTAGCACAGATACGCAGTATTTT. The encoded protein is CASSFAGPSTDTQYF.

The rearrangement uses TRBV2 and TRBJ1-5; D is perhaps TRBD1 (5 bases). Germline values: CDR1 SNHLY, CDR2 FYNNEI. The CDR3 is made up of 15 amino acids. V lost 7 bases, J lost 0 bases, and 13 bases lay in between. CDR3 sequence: CASTLTGDSNQPQHF. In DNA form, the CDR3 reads TGTGCCAGCACCCTCACAGGAGATAGCAATCAGCCCCAGCATTTT.

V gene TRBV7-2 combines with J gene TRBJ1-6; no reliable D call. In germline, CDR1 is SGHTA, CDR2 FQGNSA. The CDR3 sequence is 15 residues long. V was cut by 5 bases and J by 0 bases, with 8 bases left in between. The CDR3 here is CASSLRSSYNSPLHF. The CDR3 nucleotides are TGTGCCAGCAGCCTCAGGAGCTCCTATAATTCACCCCTCCACTTT.

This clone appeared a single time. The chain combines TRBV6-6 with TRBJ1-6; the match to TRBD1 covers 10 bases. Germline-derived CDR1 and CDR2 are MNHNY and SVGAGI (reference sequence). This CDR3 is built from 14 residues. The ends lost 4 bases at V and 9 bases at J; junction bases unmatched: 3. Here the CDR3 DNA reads TGTGCCAGCAGTTGGGACAGGGGTTTTTCACCCCTCCACTTT. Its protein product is CASSWDRGFSPLHF.

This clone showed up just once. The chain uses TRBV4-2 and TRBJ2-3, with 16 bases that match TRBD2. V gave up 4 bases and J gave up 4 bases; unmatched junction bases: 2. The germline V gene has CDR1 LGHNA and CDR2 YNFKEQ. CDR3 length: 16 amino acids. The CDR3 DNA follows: TGTGCCAGCAGCCTAGGGACTAGCGGGGGGGCAGATACGCAGTATTTT. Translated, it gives CASSLGTSGGADTQYF.

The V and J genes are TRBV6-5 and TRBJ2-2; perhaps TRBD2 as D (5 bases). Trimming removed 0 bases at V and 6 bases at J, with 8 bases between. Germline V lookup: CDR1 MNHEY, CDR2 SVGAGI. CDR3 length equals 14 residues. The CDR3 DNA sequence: TGTGCCAGCAGTTACTCGACCGGGGCCGGGGAGCTGTTTTTT. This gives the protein CASSYSTGAGELFF.

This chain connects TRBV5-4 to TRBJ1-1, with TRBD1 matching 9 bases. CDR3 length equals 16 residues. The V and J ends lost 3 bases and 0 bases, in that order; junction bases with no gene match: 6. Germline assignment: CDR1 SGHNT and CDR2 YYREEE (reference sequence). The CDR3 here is CASSSPGDRVNTEAFF. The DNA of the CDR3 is TGTGCCAGCAGCTCACCGGGGGACAGGGTGAACACTGAAGCTTTCTTT.

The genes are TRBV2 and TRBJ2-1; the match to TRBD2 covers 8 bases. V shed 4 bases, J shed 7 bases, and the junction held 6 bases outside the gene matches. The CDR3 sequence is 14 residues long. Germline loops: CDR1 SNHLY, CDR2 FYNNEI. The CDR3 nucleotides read TGTGCCAGCAGTGTTGACAGCGGGGGTAATGAGCAGTTCTTC. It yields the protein CASSVDSGGNEQFF.

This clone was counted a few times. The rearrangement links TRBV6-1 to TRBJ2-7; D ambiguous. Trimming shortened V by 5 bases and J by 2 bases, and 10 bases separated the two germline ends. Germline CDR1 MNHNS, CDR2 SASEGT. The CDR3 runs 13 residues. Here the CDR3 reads CASSSGLPYEQYF. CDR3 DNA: TGTGCCAGCAGTTCCGGGCTACCCTACGAGCAGTACTTC.

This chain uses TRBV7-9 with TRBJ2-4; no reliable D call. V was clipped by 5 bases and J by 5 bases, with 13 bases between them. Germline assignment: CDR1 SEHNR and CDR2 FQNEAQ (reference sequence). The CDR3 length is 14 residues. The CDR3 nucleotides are TGTGCCAGCAGCCTCTCTCGGGCCCAAAACATTCAGTACTTC. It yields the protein CASSLSRAQNIQYF.

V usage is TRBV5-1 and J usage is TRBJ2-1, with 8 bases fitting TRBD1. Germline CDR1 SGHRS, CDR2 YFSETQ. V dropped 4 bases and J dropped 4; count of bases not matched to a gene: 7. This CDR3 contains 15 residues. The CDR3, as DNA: TGCGCCAGCAGCGCTCAGGGGGCTCGGTACAATGAGCAGTTCTTC. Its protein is CASSAQGARYNEQFF.

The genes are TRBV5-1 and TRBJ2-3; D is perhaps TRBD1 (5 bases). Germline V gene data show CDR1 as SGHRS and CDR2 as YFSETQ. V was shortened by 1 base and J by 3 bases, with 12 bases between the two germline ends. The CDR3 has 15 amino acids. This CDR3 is CASSLRGWSTDTQYF. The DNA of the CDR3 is TGCGCCAGCAGCTTGAGGGGTTGGAGTACAGATACGCAGTATTTT. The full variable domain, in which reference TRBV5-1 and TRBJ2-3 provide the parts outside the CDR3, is KAGVTQTPRYLIKTRGQQVTLSCSPISGHRSVSWYQQTPGQGLQFLFEYFSETQRNKGNFPGRFSGRQFSNSRSEMNVSTLELGDSALYLCASSLRGWSTDTQYFGPGTRLTVL.

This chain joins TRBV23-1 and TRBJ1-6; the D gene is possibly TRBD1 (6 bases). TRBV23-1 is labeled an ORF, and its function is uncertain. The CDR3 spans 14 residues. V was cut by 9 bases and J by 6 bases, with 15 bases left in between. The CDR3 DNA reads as TGCGCCAGACAGGGTAATGAAATTAATTCACCCCTCCACTTT. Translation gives CARQGNEINSPLHF.

The CDR3 sequence is CASSSGHGTEAFF. The CDR3, as DNA: TGTGCCAGCAGCTCCGGCCACGGGACTGAAGCTTTCTTT. This chain joins TRBV7-3 and TRBJ1-1, with no clear D. This CDR3 has 13 amino acids. Germline CDR1 is SGHTA and CDR2 is FQGTGA. Trimming left V 4 bases short and J 5 bases short, with 11 bases between.

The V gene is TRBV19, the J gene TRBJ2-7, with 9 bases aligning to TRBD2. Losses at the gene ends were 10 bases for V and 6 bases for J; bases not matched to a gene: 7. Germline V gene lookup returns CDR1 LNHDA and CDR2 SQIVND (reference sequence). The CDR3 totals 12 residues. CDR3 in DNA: TGTGCCACCTCAAGCGGGAGGCTCGAGCAGTACTTC. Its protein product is CATSSGRLEQYF.

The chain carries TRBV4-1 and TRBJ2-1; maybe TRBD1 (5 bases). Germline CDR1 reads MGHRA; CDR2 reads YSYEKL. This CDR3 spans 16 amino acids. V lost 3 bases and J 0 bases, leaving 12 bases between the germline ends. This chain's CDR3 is CASSHPGQNSYNEQFF. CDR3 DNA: TGCGCCAGCAGCCACCCCGGACAAAACTCCTACAATGAGCAGTTCTTC.

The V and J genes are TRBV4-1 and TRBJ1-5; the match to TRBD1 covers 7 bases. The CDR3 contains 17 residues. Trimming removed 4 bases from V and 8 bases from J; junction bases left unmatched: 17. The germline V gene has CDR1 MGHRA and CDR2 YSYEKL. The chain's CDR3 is CASSPYTRTGGFKPQHF. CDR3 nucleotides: TGCGCCAGCAGCCCATACACCCGGACAGGTGGGTTCAAGCCCCAGCATTTT.

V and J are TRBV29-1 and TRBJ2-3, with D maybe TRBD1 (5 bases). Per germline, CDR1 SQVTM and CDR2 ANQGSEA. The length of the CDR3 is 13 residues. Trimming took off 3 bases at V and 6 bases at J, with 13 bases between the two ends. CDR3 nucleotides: TGCAGCGTTGACAGGGTGTTGTTGGATACGCAGTATTTT. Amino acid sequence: CSVDRVLLDTQYF.

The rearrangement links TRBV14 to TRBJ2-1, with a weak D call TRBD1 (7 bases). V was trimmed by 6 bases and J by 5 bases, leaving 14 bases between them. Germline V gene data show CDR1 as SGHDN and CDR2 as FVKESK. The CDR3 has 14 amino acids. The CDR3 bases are TGTGCCAGCAGTCGCAGGGGGGAGAACAATGAGCAGTTCTTC. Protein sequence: CASSRRGENNEQFF.

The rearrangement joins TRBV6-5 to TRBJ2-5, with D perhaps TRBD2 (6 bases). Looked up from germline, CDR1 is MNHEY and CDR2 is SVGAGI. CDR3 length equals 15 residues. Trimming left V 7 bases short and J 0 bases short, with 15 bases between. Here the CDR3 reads CASTDWGDDQETQYF. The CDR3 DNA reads TGTGCCAGCACCGATTGGGGGGACGACCAAGAGACCCAGTACTTC.